This T cell receptor beta chain was obtained from a study of T cells expressing NK-cell markers. Study information: Obtained from sorted CD3+CD56+NKG2C+, CD3+CD56+NKG2C- and CD3+CD56-NKG2C+ T cells were the TCR beta repertoires.

Study-wide points: The CD3+CD56-NKG2C+ fraction of a few donors was likewise dominated by these clonotypes.

There are 15 residues in the CDR3. Looked up from germline, CDR1 is MGHDK and CDR2 is SYGVNS. As the method of synthesis, 5'RACE template switching with UMIs yielded TCR beta cDNA. TCRdb re-called the 5' RACE reads and catalogs CDR3 proteins one per entry, DNA excluded. The sample table includes around 550,000 distinct CDR3 sequences. A note on this clonotype: Its matching antigen is unknown.

The rearrangement joins TRBV25-1 to TRBJ1-1. Sequencing was done on a sample of blood T cells: a sorted CD56 or NKG2C T cell subset, CD4+ or CD8+ T cells, or bulk PBMC T cells (not recorded which). The sequence was obtained from a man aged 18 to 30 in good health. This CDR3 reads CASSDAVGSASEAFF.